The 2 T cell receptor beta chains below come from one sample, sequenced in a study of tumor and adjacent non-tumor tissue in lung cancer. Three rounds of nested PCR, following a modified ARM-PCR protocol, produced the TCRbeta library. TCRdb re-derived calls from the multiplex PCR reads in MiXCR, one entry per CDR3 protein. The table includes more than 75,000 distinct CDR3 sequences, 75% to 90% detected once. RNA was extracted from bulk tissue without any cell sorting. Sequenced input: lung tumor tissue. The receptor source for this set is a woman aged 50 to 60 with non-small cell lung cancer.

Regarding this clonotype: No conserved phenylalanine or tryptophan is present at the end of the CDR3, so a read error is the likely explanation. The chain employs TRBV7-2 and TRBJ1-6; TRBD1 might be the D (5 bases). The CDR3 covers 16 residues. With 5 bases removed from V and 10 bases from J, the gap between germline ends came to 21 bases. Per the germline V gene, CDR1 is SGHTA and CDR2 is FQGNSA. For the CDR3, the DNA is TGTGCCAGCAGCCTTAATAGTGGGGGGTCCGGGTCACCCCTCCACTTA. It specifies CASSLNSGGSGSPLHL.

Regarding this clonotype: A read error may produce the germline difference seen at one junction end. The chain carries TRBV7-8 and TRBJ1-1; the D is unclear. Per germline, CDR1 SGHVS and CDR2 FQNEAQ. The CDR3 extends over 14 amino acids. The CDR3 coding sequence is TGTGCCAGCACCTTAGAATTGTTGGAGACTGAAGCTTTCTTT. Translation: CASTLELLETEAFF.